The clone carrying this T cell receptor beta chain was counted at least ten times. In building TCR beta libraries, iRepertoire HTBI primers were used together with Arm-PCR of CDR3 regions. MiXCR, applied by TCRdb to the multiplex PCR reads, yields one record per CDR3 protein. The table shows under 500,000 distinct CDR3 sequences, with 20% to 25% occurring only once. Time point of the sample: persistent/refractory GD, antithyroid drugs over 5 years with positive TRAb. The TCR library was made from RNA that had been extracted from PBMCs in TRIzol. CDR1 and CDR2 (germline): SGHTA, FQGTGA. V dropped 5 bases and J dropped 4 bases, with 11 bases sitting between them. The CDR3 covers 13 residues. The sample comes from a study of regulatory T cells in long-lasting Graves disease.

The material sequenced was peripheral blood mononuclear cells (PBMCs), taken when the disease was refractory, from a patient treated with antithyroid drugs. The TCR comes from a female donor with Graves disease. The chain combines TRBV7-3 with TRBJ2-5, with D possibly being TRBD1 (6 bases). CDR3 bases: TGTGCCAGCAGCCCCGTGGGGGCAGAGACCCAGTACTTC. It encodes CASSPVGAETQYF.